The 10 T cell receptor beta chains below come from one sample, sequenced in a study of blood T cell repertoires in COVID-19. Some clones are missing from TCRdb's copy, which holds only in-frame ones; the method was immunoSEQ multiplex PCR. The table includes 200,000 to 250,000 clones, around 80% detected once. The sample consisted of peripheral blood. The receptors originated from a woman aged 40 to 50 who had recovered from COVID-19.

The rearrangement joins TRBV6-6 to TRBJ1-6, with D unresolved. The germline V gene encodes CDR1 MNHNY and CDR2 SVGAGI (reference sequence). CDR3 length: 13 amino acids. V was clipped by 7 bases and J by 6 bases, with 10 bases between them. Here the CDR3 DNA reads TGTGCCAGCACGGGAACTCTTAATTCACCCCTCCACTTT. Translated, it gives CASTGTLNSPLHF.

The chain links TRBV29-1 to TRBJ2-5, with TRBD1 matching 7 bases. With 3 bases clipped from V and 5 bases from J, the junction kept 9 bases outside the gene matches. CDR1 is SQVTM and CDR2 is ANQGSEA in the germline V gene. This CDR3 has 14 amino acids. The CDR3 nucleotides are TGCAGCGTTGAGGTGACAGGGAGTGGCGAGACCCAGTACTTC. This sequence encodes CSVEVTGSGETQYF.

V and J are TRBV6-6 and TRBJ1-2, with 9 bases aligning to TRBD1. CDR1 is MNHNY, CDR2 SVGAGI, per germline (reference sequence). J lost 5 bases, V lost 6 bases, and 13 bases had no gene match. CDR3 size: 16 residues. DNA for the CDR3: TGTGCCAGCAGGTCCCGGGACAGGGTCGGTTGGTATGGCTACACCTTC. Its translation: CASRSRDRVGWYGYTF.

This sequence joins TRBV7-2 and TRBJ2-1; TRBD1 agrees at 7 bases. Trimming took 5 bases from V and 1 from J; bases not matched to a gene: 2. This CDR3 spans 14 amino acids. CDR1 and CDR2 (germline): SGHTA, FQGNSA. The CDR3 here is CASSTGVSYNEQFF. DNA for the CDR3: TGTGCCAGCAGCACAGGGGTGTCCTACAATGAGCAGTTCTTC.

V is TRBV4-1 and J is TRBJ1-4, with 8 bases fitting TRBD1. V lost 0 bases, J lost 2 bases, and 14 bases stayed unmatched. The CDR3 totals 20 residues. CDR1 and CDR2 (germline): MGHRA, YSYEKL. CDR3 sequence (DNA): TGCGCCAGCAGCCAAGATCCAGGGACAGGCTTTATCTCCACTAATGAAAAACTGTTTTTT. Protein: CASSQDPGTGFISTNEKLFF.

The chain uses TRBV2 and TRBJ2-7; 7 bases align to TRBD1. With 6 bases clipped from V and 3 bases from J, the junction kept 8 bases outside the gene matches. The germline V gene has CDR1 SNHLY and CDR2 FYNNEI. This CDR3 contains 14 residues. The DNA for the CDR3 is TGTGCCAGCAGCGTCCAGACAGGGAACTACGAGCAGTACTTC. Protein sequence: CASSVQTGNYEQYF.

The CDR3 loop reads CASSAPSGGFTDTQYF. The DNA of the CDR3 is TGTGCCAGCAGCGCTCCTAGCGGGGGGTTCACAGATACGCAGTATTTT. The chain links TRBV7-2 to TRBJ2-3; TRBD2 matches 11 bases. Germline lookup yields CDR1 SGHTA and CDR2 FQGNSA. The CDR3 runs 16 residues. Losses at the gene ends were 5 bases for V and 2 bases for J; bases not matched to a gene: 6.

The chain's CDR3 is CASSLSGQGHQPQHF. In DNA form, the CDR3 reads TGCGCCAGCAGCTTATCGGGACAGGGCCATCAGCCCCAGCATTTT. This rearrangement joins TRBV5-1 to TRBJ1-5, with 9 bases lining up with TRBD1. Germline V gene sequence: CDR1 SGHRS, CDR2 YFSETQ. This CDR3 spans 15 amino acids. V lost 2 bases, J lost 5 bases, and 5 bases stayed unmatched.

The rearrangement links TRBV3-1 (or the pseudogene TRBV3-2) to TRBJ2-7; 9 bases map to TRBD2. V shed 0 bases and J 5 bases; nucleotides not matched to a gene: 5. This CDR3 comprises 15 residues. CDR1 is LGHDT and CDR2 is YNNKEL in the germline V gene (reference sequence). The CDR3 coding sequence is TGTGCCAGCAGCCAAGAGCGGGGGGGCTCGGACGAGCAGTACTTC. Encoded protein: CASSQERGGSDEQYF.

The chain employs TRBV28 and TRBJ1-2; D unclear. This CDR3 contains 13 residues. V dropped 1 base and J dropped 5 bases, with 8 bases sitting between them. CDR1 is MDHEN, CDR2 SYDVKM, per germline. CDR3 in DNA: TGTGCCAGCAGTTTATTTGGAGATTATGGCTACACCTTC. It encodes CASSLFGDYGYTF.